The rows below give T cell receptor beta chains drawn from one sample of a study of PD-L1 blockade in urothelial cancer. Profiling relied on immunoSEQ multiplex PCR, and the TCRdb table lists in-frame clones only, not all of them. The table records about 35,000 clones, roughly four fifths of them present only once. This specimen was PBMCs, taken around atezolizumab (anti-PD-L1) treatment. The receptors originated from a man aged 55 to 70 with urothelial cancer. The CDR3 runs from the conserved cysteine through the conserved F or W. The D gene is left open where the match is weak. For some rows the clone size is stated as once, few or many, or as a class when expanded; others skip it.

V: TRBV12-5; D: NA; size: NA; J: TRBJ2-1; DNA: TGTGCTAGTGGACGGTCGAGCTCCTACAATGAGCAGTTCTTC; CDR3: CASGRSSSYNEQFF
V: TRBV2; D: NA; size: NA; J: TRBJ2-3; DNA: TGTGCCAGCTTGGACAGTAAAAGCACAGATACGCAGTATTTT; CDR3: CASLDSKSTDTQYF
V: TRBV4-2; D: NA; size: NA; J: TRBJ2-3; DNA: TGTGCCAGCAGCCAAGTTCCGGGGAGCACAGATACGCAGTATTTT; CDR3: CASSQVPGSTDTQYF
V: TRBV5-6; D: NA; size: NA; J: TRBJ1-1; DNA: TGTGCCAGCAGCTACGACAGAGTTAACACTGAAGCTTTCTTT; CDR3: CASSYDRVNTEAFF
V: TRBV19; D: NA; size: NA; J: TRBJ1-1; DNA: TGTGCCAGTAGTACACAGGAGAACACTGAAGCTTTCTTT; CDR3: CASSTQENTEAFF
V: TRBV5-6; D: NA; size: NA; J: TRBJ2-1; DNA: TGTGCCAGCAGCTTGTGGAGGACAGTCGGCTACAATGAGCAGTTCTTC; CDR3: CASSLWRTVGYNEQFF
V: TRBV6-5; D: NA; size: NA; J: TRBJ2-3; DNA: TGTGCCAGCAGTTACGCGGGGGCCCGCACAGATACGCAGTATTTT; CDR3: CASSYAGARTDTQYF
V: TRBV20-1; D: TRBD2; size: once; J: TRBJ2-1; DNA: TGCAAAGCGGGGGGGCAGTTCTTC; CDR3: CKAGGQFF
V: TRBV11-2; D: TRBD1; size: NA; J: TRBJ1-2; DNA: TGTGCCAGCAGCTCGACCCTGGGACAGCACTATGGCTACACCTTC; CDR3: CASSSTLGQHYGYTF
V: TRBV27; D: TRBD1; size: NA; J: TRBJ2-1; DNA: TGTGCCAGCAATCCTGGGGCCAGACAGGGGGCGGCCGAGCAGTTCTTC; CDR3: CASNPGARQGAAEQFF
V: TRBV4-1; D: NA; size: few; J: TRBJ1-6; DNA: TGCGCCAGCAGCCAGACAGAGTTATCACCCCTCCACTTT; CDR3: CASSQTELSPLHF
V: TRBV5-1; D: TRBD2; size: NA; J: TRBJ2-7; DNA: TGCGCCAGCAGCTTGGGGCTAGCGGGGGGCTCGGACATCTACGAGCAGTACTTC; CDR3: CASSLGLAGGSDIYEQYF
V: TRBV9; D: NA; size: NA; J: TRBJ2-7; DNA: TGTGCCAGCAGCGTAGGTGTCGGGTACGAGCAGTACTTC; CDR3: CASSVGVGYEQYF
V: TRBV6-1; D: NA; size: few; J: TRBJ1-6; DNA: TGTGCCAGCAGTGAAGACGGAAGGGAGCACCTATATAATTCACCCCTCCACTTT; CDR3: CASSEDGREHLYNSPLHF
V: TRBV10-3; D: TRBD1; size: NA; J: TRBJ2-3; DNA: TGTGCCATCAAAAACAGGGGGCCCGCAGATACGCAGTATTTT; CDR3: CAIKNRGPADTQYF
V: TRBV6-5; D: TRBD1; size: NA; J: TRBJ2-1; DNA: TGTGCCAGCAGTTACAGGACAGGGGGTCGAGATGAGCAGTTCTTC; CDR3: CASSYRTGGRDEQFF
V: TRBV2; D: TRBD1; size: NA; J: TRBJ1-5; DNA: TGTGCCAGCAGTCCAGACACAGGGGGCAATCAGCCCCAGCATTTT; CDR3: CASSPDTGGNQPQHF
V: TRBV6-1; D: NA; size: NA; J: TRBJ2-1; DNA: TGTGCCAGCAGGGCGGTAGGGGGAAATGAGCAGTTCTTC; CDR3: CASRAVGGNEQFF
V: TRBV28; D: NA; size: NA; J: TRBJ1-2; DNA: TGTGCCAGCAGTTTCGTCAGGGTGGTTCGGGGCTACACCTTC; CDR3: CASSFVRVVRGYTF
V: TRBV5-6; D: NA; size: NA; J: TRBJ2-3; DNA: TGTGCCAGCAGCTTGCCAGCGACAGATACGCAGTATTTT; CDR3: CASSLPATDTQYF
V: TRBV5-4; D: TRBD1; size: NA; J: TRBJ2-7; DNA: TGTGCCAGCAGCCCGGGACAGGGCGAGACCTACGAGCAGTACTTC; CDR3: CASSPGQGETYEQYF
V: TRBV7-3; D: NA; size: NA; J: TRBJ2-6; DNA: TGTGCCAGCAGCCCTAGCAGGGGCTCTGGGGCCAACGTCCTGACTTTC; CDR3: CASSPSRGSGANVLTF
V: TRBV19; D: NA; size: NA; J: TRBJ1-3; DNA: TGTGCCAGTAACTCGGACAGCTCTGGAAACACCATATATTTT; CDR3: CASNSDSSGNTIYF
V: TRBV10-1; D: NA; size: few; J: TRBJ2-7; DNA: TGCGCCAGCAGTGATAATCACGAGCAGTACTTC; CDR3: CASSDNHEQYF
V: TRBV30; D: TRBD1; size: NA; J: TRBJ2-2; DNA: TGTGCCTGGAGCCGGGGGAGGACAGGGGATAACACCGGGGAGCTGTTTTTT; CDR3: CAWSRGRTGDNTGELFF
V: TRBV5-5; D: NA; size: once; J: TRBJ2-7; DNA: TGTGCCAGCAGCTTAACAGGGACCACCTACGAGCAGTACTTC; CDR3: CASSLTGTTYEQYF
V: TRBV6-5; D: TRBD1; size: medium-sized; J: TRBJ1-6; DNA: TGTGCCAGCAGTTACCCCTCGACAGGGGGTAGATTCACCCTCCACTTT; CDR3: CASSYPSTGGRFTLHF
V: TRBV7-9; D: TRBD1; size: NA; J: TRBJ2-5; DNA: TGTGCCAGCAGCCAATCGATAACAGGGGGCGGAGAGACCCAGTACTTC; CDR3: CASSQSITGGGETQYF
V: TRBV5-1; D: NA; size: NA; J: TRBJ1-1; DNA: TGCGCCAGCAGCTTTAACAGGAACACTGAAGCTTTCTTT; CDR3: CASSFNRNTEAFF
V: TRBV27; D: TRBD1; size: once; J: TRBJ2-7; DNA: TGTGCCAGCAGGGGGACAGGGCCCTCCTACGAGCAGTACTTC; CDR3: CASRGTGPSYEQYF
V: TRBV6-5; D: NA; size: NA; J: TRBJ2-5; DNA: TGTGCCAGCAGTTTTCTAGGGACCCAGTACTTC; CDR3: CASSFLGTQYF
V: TRBV30; D: NA; size: NA; J: TRBJ2-3; DNA: TGTGCCTGGAGTTCGAATCGGGGTGGTACGCAGTATTTT; CDR3: CAWSSNRGGTQYF
V: TRBV18; D: TRBD1; size: NA; J: TRBJ2-6; DNA: TGTGCCAGCTCATCGGGACAGTCTGGGGCCAACGTCCTGACTTTC; CDR3: CASSSGQSGANVLTF
V: TRBV4-2; D: NA; size: few; J: TRBJ1-6; DNA: TGTGCCAGCAGCCCGGGGACAATCGGTAATTCACCCCTCCACTTT; CDR3: CASSPGTIGNSPLHF
V: TRBV29-1; D: NA; size: few; J: TRBJ2-5; DNA: TGCAGCGTTTCGGGTGCGGAGACCCAGTACTTC; CDR3: CSVSGAETQYF
V: TRBV5-1; D: NA; size: NA; J: TRBJ1-2; DNA: TGCGCCAGCAGCCCTGGCCGGCAGGATAACTATGGCTACACCTTC; CDR3: CASSPGRQDNYGYTF
V: TRBV18; D: NA; size: NA; J: TRBJ1-6; DNA: TGTGCCAGCTCACCAGGGGGCCGAAATTCACCCCTCCACTTT; CDR3: CASSPGGRNSPLHF
V: TRBV19; D: NA; size: NA; J: TRBJ1-6; DNA: TGTGCCAGTGGAGACAGCTGGTCACCCCTCCACTTT; CDR3: CASGDSWSPLHF
V: TRBV11-2; D: NA; size: NA; J: TRBJ1-6; DNA: TGTGCCAGCAGCTTAGACCCCCGGGGGGATAATTCACCCCTCCACTTT; CDR3: CASSLDPRGDNSPLHF
V: TRBV15; D: NA; size: NA; J: TRBJ1-5; DNA: TGTGCCACCAGCAGACAGATCAATCAGCCCCAGCATTTT; CDR3: CATSRQINQPQHF
V: TRBV25-1; D: NA; size: few; J: TRBJ2-1; DNA: TGTGCCAGCAGTGTCTACCGGGACTACAATGAGCAGTTCTTC; CDR3: CASSVYRDYNEQFF
V: TRBV19; D: NA; size: NA; J: TRBJ2-7; DNA: TGTGCCAGTAGTATAAGCGCCAGCTCCTACGAGCAGTACTTC; CDR3: CASSISASSYEQYF
V: TRBV4-1; D: NA; size: NA; J: TRBJ2-1; DNA: TGCGCCAGCAGCCGCCTGGACAGCAATGAGCAGTTCTTC; CDR3: CASSRLDSNEQFF
V: TRBV5-1; D: NA; size: NA; J: TRBJ2-7; DNA: TGCGCCAGCAGCCTCAGGGTACAAAGCTCCTACGAGCAGTACTTC; CDR3: CASSLRVQSSYEQYF
V: TRBV19; D: NA; size: NA; J: TRBJ2-4; DNA: TGTGCCAGTAGTATATCCAGGGTTGACACTCAGTACTTC; CDR3: CASSISRVDTQYF
V: TRBV7-2; D: NA; size: NA; J: TRBJ1-2; DNA: TGTGCCAGCAGCTTAGGCGCTGGCTATGGCTACACCTTC; CDR3: CASSLGAGYGYTF
V: TRBV29-1; D: NA; size: NA; J: TRBJ1-5; DNA: TGCAGCGTTGAAAATGGGGGGGCAGGGCCCCAGCATTTT; CDR3: CSVENGGAGPQHF
V: TRBV28; D: NA; size: NA; J: TRBJ1-1; DNA: TGTGCCAGCAGTTTACGCCAGGGGACTGAAGCTTTCTTT; CDR3: CASSLRQGTEAFF
V: TRBV11-2; D: NA; size: NA; J: TRBJ1-1; DNA: TGTGCCAGCAGCATCGACAGGTTGAACACTGAAGCTTTCTTT; CDR3: CASSIDRLNTEAFF
V: TRBV27; D: NA; size: NA; J: TRBJ1-6; DNA: TGTGCCAGCAGTTTAAGGGAGAATAATTCACCCCTCCACTTT; CDR3: CASSLRENNSPLHF
V: TRBV4-1; D: NA; size: NA; J: TRBJ1-1; DNA: TGCGCCAGCAGCCGAGAGAGGATGAACACTGAAGCTTTCTTT; CDR3: CASSRERMNTEAFF
V: TRBV7-9; D: TRBD1; size: NA; J: TRBJ1-1; DNA: TGTGCCAGCAGGCCTGGGACAGGGGAGGTCACTGAAGCTTTCTTT; CDR3: CASRPGTGEVTEAFF
V: TRBV5-6; D: TRBD2; size: NA; J: TRBJ2-3; DNA: TGTGCCAGCAGCTTTGGACTAGCTACCGTCCTTTTT; CDR3: CASSFGLATVLF
V: TRBV7-2; D: TRBD1; size: few; J: TRBJ1-2; DNA: TGTGCCAGCAGCGGATCAATCGGACAGGCCGTTACCTTC; CDR3: CASSGSIGQAVTF
V: TRBV6-1; D: NA; size: NA; J: TRBJ2-1; DNA: TGTGCCAGCAGTGTTGCGGGCCTTGGAAATGAGCAGTTCTTC; CDR3: CASSVAGLGNEQFF